This T cell receptor beta chain was observed in a study (dated by TCRdb to 2015 to 2017). With respect to the entire study: Whether tumor-infiltrating Tregs in breast cancer are recruited from blood Tregs or converted in situ from other CD4+ T cell subsets was tested.

The paper as a whole reports these results and caveats: The greatest overlap of tumor-infiltrating Treg TCR alpha and beta sequences was observed with tumor naive CD4+ T cells, followed by blood naive CD4+ T cells. The validation in the larger cohort was limited to a single TCR beta V-J rearrangement instead of whole repertoires. Tumor memory CD4+ T cell TCR gene usage clustered with blood and lymph node memory CD4+ cells and lymph node naive CD4+ cells.

There are 12 amino acids in the CDR3, from cysteine to phenylalanine inclusive. Just CDR3 DNA is preserved here, 36 bases in frame from base 1. V is clipped by 6 bases and J by 1 base, and the sequence between their germline boundaries is 5 bases long. Full-length TCR variable regions were amplified by 5' RACE PCR with constant-region reverse primers, and semi-nested PCR with Nested Universal Primer A was subsequently performed. Using the ReliaPrep RNA Cell Miniprep System, total RNA was extracted, and the SMARTer RACE 5'/3' Kit was then used to reverse transcribe the RNA into 5'RACE-ready cDNA. Multiplex adaptors were used to barcode the full-length TCR alpha and beta libraries, which were then sequenced on an Illumina MiSeq. Per the authors' processing: For each of nine subset-tissue groups, sequencing data from the five patients were pooled, and the groups were then compared using unsupervised clustering of TCR gene usage. Repertoire similarity was calculated with the Morisita-Horn index, weighting shared sequences by their contribution to each repertoire. In TCRdb, the public reads were trimmed at Q25 with fastp and aligned with MiXCR, with productive beta chains retained. Entries are consolidated by CDR3 protein sequence, retaining the most common genes and DNA. These V and J calls rely on TCRdb rather than the paper's analysis. The sample contains just under 65,000 distinct CDR3 sequences, 22% of them found a single time. Clones ranked in the top ten supply about 3% of the sample.

In regard to this clonotype: No antigen is known for it. There are no base qualities to consult, and no much larger clone falls within one base.

Memory CD4+ T cells were isolated as CD4+CD45RO+CD25- cells. Tregs, naive and memory CD4+ T cells from tumor, blood and ipsilateral draining lymph nodes of five or six breast cancer patients underwent full-length TCR alpha and beta sequencing. Tumor tissue and lymph nodes obtained by ipsilateral axillary dissection were perfused with PBS, cut into small pieces and digested using collagenase I and hyaluronidase. Ficoll density gradient centrifugation was used to isolate mononuclear cells from lymph nodes or from 50 ml of peripheral blood. A purity exceeding 90% was confirmed by FACS for the sorted cell populations.

This receptor chain uses TRBV12-3 or TRBV12-4 and TRBJ2-3, with the D gene uncertain. The sample taken for sequencing was memory CD4+ T cells sorted from a lymph node. In the paper's terms, the cell subset or site label means: memory CD4+ T cells, CD4+CD45RO+CD25-. This receptor was identified in a female donor with breast cancer. DNA sequence: TGTGCCAGCAGGTTCGGCACAGATACGCAGTATTTT. This gives the protein CASRFGTDTQYF.